The TCR beta chain under discussion was sequenced for a study of response to subunit inactivated influenza vaccine. TCRdb reanalysed the RT-PCR reads using MiXCR and keeps one entry per CDR3 protein. The table lists hundreds of thousands of distinct CDR3 sequences, less than 10% of them singletons. This clonotype was seen more than once but under ten times. Its antigen is unidentified. General study points: Few new T cells, the authors suggested, are recruited by each seasonal influenza vaccination.

Germline V gene lookup returns CDR1 SEHNR and CDR2 FQNEAQ (reference sequence). Trimming cost V 6 bases and J 4 bases, with 15 bases left between them. The CDR3 is 14 amino acids. The TCR originated in a man aged 50-75 years who received an inactivated influenza vaccine. The chain has TRBV7-9 and TRBJ1-2; D might be TRBD1 (5 bases). The material was PBMCs from blood, obtained roughly 24 months after vaccination. CDR3 amino acids: CASSSGHPSYGYTF. CDR3 in DNA: TGTGCCAGCAGTTCTGGACACCCTAGCTATGGCTACACCTTC.